This TCR beta chain was captured by sequencing in a study of metastatic and nonmetastatic thyroid tumors (TCRdb year 2020). Looking at the study overall: For patients with malignant and with benign thyroid disease, the researchers compared repertoires between peripheral blood samples and tumor or nodule tissue samples.

The investigation overall reported the following: TCR beta diversity was reported as significantly higher in malignant tumors than in benign nodules, in both blood and tumor samples.

The method behind the library was PCR. The sequencer listed for this sample is Illumina HiSeq 4000. High-throughput sequencing was used to profile the TCR beta-chain CDR3 region of every patient. On the study's bioinformatics: The researchers built a classifier to tell apart papillary thyroid cancer patients with distant metastasis, based on CDR3 differences among clinicopathological groups. The Shannon index was used to assess repertoire diversity, and the Morisita-Horn index was used to assess tumor-blood repertoire similarity. In TCRdb, the public reads were trimmed at Q25 with fastp and aligned with MiXCR, with productive beta chains retained. The authors' filters were not applied to this entry. This sample lists some 28,000 clones; 3.7% were detected once. Of the sample, roughly 3.2% is held by the ten largest clones. The CDR3 goes from the cysteine to the phenylalanine over 16 residues. Solely the CDR3 DNA is kept, with 48 bases framed from the first base. The germline V gene (reference sequence) yields LGHDT for CDR1 and YNNKEL for CDR2. Trimming removed 1 base from V and 4 bases from J, leaving 16 bases between the germline ends.

Many counts were recorded for this clone. The specificity of this receptor is unknown. No base qualities exist here, and no much larger clone lies one base off it. No patient had received any treatment before thyroid surgery. Using T-cell receptor beta sequencing, the researchers looked back retrospectively at clinical samples from patients, gathered between about 2012 and 2019. The sample consisted of blood. This receptor was taken from a male donor with papillary thyroid cancer or a benign thyroid nodule (not recorded which). Some clones in this sample may be carry-over from other donors' samples. The chain is encoded by TRBV3-1 joined to TRBJ1-2; the D region possibly corresponds to TRBD1 (6 bases align). CDR3 reads: CASSQGPRTEIYGYTF. The DNA reads as follows: TGTGCCAGCAGCCAAGGGCCGAGGACAGAAATCTATGGCTACACCTTC.